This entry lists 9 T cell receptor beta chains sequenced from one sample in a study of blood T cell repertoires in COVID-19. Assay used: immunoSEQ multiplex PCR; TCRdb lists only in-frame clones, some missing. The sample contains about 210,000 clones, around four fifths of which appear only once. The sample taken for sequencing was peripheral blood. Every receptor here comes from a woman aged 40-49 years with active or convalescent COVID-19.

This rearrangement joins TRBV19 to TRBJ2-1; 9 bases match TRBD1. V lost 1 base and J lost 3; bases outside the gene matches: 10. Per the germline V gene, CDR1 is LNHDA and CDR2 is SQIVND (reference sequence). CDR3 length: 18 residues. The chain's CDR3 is CASSIGSTGTGNYNEQFF. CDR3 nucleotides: TGTGCCAGTAGTATAGGATCGACCGGGACAGGGAACTACAATGAGCAGTTCTTC.

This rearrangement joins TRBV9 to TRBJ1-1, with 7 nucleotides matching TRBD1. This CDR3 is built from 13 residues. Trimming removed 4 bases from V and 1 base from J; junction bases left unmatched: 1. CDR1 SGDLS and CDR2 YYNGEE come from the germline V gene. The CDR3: CASSRTGNTEAFF. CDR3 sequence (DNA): TGTGCCAGCAGCAGGACAGGGAACACTGAAGCTTTCTTT.

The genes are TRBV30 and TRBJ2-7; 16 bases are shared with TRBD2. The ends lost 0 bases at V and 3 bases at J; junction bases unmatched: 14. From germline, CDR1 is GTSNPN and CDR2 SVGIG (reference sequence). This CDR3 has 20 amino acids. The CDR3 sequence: CAWSVNPGLAGGPMNYEQYF. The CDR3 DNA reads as TGTGCCTGGAGTGTAAACCCGGGACTAGCGGGAGGGCCCATGAACTACGAGCAGTACTTC.

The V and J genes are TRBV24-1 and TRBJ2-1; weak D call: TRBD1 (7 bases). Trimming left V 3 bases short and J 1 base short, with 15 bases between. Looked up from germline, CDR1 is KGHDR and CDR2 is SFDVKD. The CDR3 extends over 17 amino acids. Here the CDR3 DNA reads TGTGCCACCAGTGATCTGTCGACAGGGAGGTCCTACAATGAGCAGTTCTTC. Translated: CATSDLSTGRSYNEQFF.

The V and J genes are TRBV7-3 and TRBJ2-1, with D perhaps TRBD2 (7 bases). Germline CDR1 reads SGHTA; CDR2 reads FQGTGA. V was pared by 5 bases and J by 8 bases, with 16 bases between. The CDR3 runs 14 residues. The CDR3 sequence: CASSASGGRDEQFF. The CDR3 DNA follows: TGTGCCAGCAGCGCCTCCGGGGGGCGGGATGAGCAGTTCTTC.

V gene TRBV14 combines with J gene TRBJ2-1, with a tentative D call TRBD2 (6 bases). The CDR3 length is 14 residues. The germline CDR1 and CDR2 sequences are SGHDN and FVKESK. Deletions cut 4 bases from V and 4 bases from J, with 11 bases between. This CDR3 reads CASSPPAGYNEQFF. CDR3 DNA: TGTGCCAGCAGCCCCCCGGCGGGATACAATGAGCAGTTCTTC.

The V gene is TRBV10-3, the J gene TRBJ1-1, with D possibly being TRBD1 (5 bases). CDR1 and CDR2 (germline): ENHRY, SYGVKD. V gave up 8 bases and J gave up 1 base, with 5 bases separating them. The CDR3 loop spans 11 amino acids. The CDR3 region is CAIQGNTEAFF. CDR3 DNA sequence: TGTGCCATCCAGGGGAACACTGAAGCTTTCTTT.

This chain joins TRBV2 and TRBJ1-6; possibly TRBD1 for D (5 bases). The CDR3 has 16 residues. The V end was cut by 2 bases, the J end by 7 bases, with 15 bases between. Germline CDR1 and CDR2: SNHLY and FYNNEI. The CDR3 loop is CASSEFVRGRNSPLHF. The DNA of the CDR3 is TGTGCCAGCAGTGAATTTGTTCGGGGGAGGAATTCACCCCTCCACTTT.

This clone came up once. The DNA for the CDR3 is TGTGCCAGCAGTTTACTCAGGGACGAGCAGTACTTC. Residues: CASSLLRDEQYF. V usage is TRBV28 and J usage is TRBJ2-7, with a possible D match to TRBD1 (5 bases). The CDR3 covers 12 residues. In germline, CDR1 is MDHEN, CDR2 SYDVKM. V lost 2 bases and J lost 5, with 7 bases in between.